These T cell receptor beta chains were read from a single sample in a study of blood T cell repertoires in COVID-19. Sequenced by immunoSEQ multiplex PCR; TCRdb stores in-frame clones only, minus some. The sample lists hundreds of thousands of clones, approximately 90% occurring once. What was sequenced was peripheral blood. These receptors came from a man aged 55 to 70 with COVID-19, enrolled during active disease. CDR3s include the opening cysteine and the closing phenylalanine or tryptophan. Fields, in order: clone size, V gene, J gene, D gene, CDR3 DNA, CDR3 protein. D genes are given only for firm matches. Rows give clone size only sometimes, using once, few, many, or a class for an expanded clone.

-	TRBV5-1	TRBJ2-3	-	TGCGCCAGCAGCTCCAGATCTCGCACAGATACGCAGTATTTT	CASSSRSRTDTQYF
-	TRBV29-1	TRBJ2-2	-	TGCAGCGCCTTTACTACAGGTTACACCGGGGAGCTGTTTTTT	CSAFTTGYTGELFF
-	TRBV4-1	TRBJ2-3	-	TGCGCCAGCAGCCAAGATGGGGGGTCAGATACGCAGTATTTT	CASSQDGGSDTQYF
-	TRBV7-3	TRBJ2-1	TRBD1	TGTGCCAGCAGCTTACGGCAGGGGGCTGATGAGCAGTTCTTC	CASSLRQGADEQFF
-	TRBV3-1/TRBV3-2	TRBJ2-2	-	TGTGCCAGCAGCCAAGGACAGACCGGGGAGCTGTTTTTT	CASSQGQTGELFF
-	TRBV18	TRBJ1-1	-	TGTGCCAGCTCATCACAACCCCGACGACAAGGCAACACTGAAGCTTTCTTT	CASSSQPRRQGNTEAFF
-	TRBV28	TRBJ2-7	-	TGTGCCAGCAGTTTTTCGGGGAGCTCCTACGAGCAGTACTTC	CASSFSGSSYEQYF
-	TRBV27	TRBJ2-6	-	TGTGCCAGCTACCCATACACGTCGGGGGCCAACGTCCTGACTTTC	CASYPYTSGANVLTF
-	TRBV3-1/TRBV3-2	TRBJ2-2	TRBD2	TGTGCCAGCAGCCGACTAGCGGGAGGGCATATAGGGGAGCTGTTTTTT	CASSRLAGGHIGELFF
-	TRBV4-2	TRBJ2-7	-	TGTGCCAGCAGCCCCCCCCCTGGGCGGGAAGAGGGCTACGAGCAGTACTTC	CASSPPPGREEGYEQYF
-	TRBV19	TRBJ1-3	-	TGTGCCAGTAGTATAGATACGGGTCCTGGAAACACCATATATTTT	CASSIDTGPGNTIYF
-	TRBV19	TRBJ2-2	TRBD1	TGTGCCAGTGAGAACACAATCAGGGGGCGAGTTCGGGTCGATGCGAACACCGGGGAGCTGTTTTTT	CASENTIRGRVRVDANTGELFF
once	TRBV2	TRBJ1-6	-	TGTGCCAGCAGTGTCGGCTCCTATAATTCACCCCTCCACTTT	CASSVGSYNSPLHF
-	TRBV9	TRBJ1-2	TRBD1	TGTGCCAGCAGCGTCGGGACAGGGGGCGGGAACTATGGCTACACCTTC	CASSVGTGGGNYGYTF
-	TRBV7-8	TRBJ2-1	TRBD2	TGTGCCAGCAGTGCGGTCGGCGGGGGGGCCGGTGAGCAGTTCTTC	CASSAVGGGAGEQFF
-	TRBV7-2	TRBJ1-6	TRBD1	TGTGCCAGCAGCGTAGGGACAGGGACGGGTTCACCCCTCCACTTT	CASSVGTGTGSPLHF
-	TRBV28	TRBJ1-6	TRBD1	TGTGCCAGCAGTTTACCCAGGACAGGAAGGGTCTCACCCCTCCACTTT	CASSLPRTGRVSPLHF
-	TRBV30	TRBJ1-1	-	TGTGCCTGGAGGGACCGGGGGGGGTTGAGCACTGAAGCTTTCTTT	CAWRDRGGLSTEAFF
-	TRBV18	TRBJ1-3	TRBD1	TGTGCCAGCTCATCGACAGGGGGTTTTGGAAACACCATATATTTT	CASSSTGGFGNTIYF
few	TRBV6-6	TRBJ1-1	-	TGTGCCAGCGGGAGTCGGAACACTGAAGCTTTCTTT	CASGSRNTEAFF
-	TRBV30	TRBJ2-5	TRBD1	TGTGCCTGGAGTACCGGGACAGGGACCCAAGAGACCCAGTACTTC	CAWSTGTGTQETQYF
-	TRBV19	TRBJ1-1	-	TGTGCCAGTAGGCCCCCCGGGGTCAGGGGTGGGATGAACACTGAAGCTTTCTTT	CASRPPGVRGGMNTEAFF
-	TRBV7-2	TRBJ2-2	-	TGTGCCAGCAGCCCGGAGGCGAGGAGGGCCCCCGGGGAGCTGTTTTTT	CASSPEARRAPGELFF
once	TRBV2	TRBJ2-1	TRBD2	TGTGCCAGCAGTCCCCCCGGACTAGCGGGAGTGTCTAGGAGCTCCTACAATGAGCAGTTCTTC	CASSPPGLAGVSRSSYNEQFF
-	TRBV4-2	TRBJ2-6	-	TGTGCCAGCAGCCAGGGAGATGGGGCCAACGTCCTGACTTTC	CASSQGDGANVLTF
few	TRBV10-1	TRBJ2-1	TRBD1	TGCGCCAGCAGTGACTCCGGGACAGGGGCACCTTTTGGCTACAATGAGCAGTTCTTC	CASSDSGTGAPFGYNEQFF